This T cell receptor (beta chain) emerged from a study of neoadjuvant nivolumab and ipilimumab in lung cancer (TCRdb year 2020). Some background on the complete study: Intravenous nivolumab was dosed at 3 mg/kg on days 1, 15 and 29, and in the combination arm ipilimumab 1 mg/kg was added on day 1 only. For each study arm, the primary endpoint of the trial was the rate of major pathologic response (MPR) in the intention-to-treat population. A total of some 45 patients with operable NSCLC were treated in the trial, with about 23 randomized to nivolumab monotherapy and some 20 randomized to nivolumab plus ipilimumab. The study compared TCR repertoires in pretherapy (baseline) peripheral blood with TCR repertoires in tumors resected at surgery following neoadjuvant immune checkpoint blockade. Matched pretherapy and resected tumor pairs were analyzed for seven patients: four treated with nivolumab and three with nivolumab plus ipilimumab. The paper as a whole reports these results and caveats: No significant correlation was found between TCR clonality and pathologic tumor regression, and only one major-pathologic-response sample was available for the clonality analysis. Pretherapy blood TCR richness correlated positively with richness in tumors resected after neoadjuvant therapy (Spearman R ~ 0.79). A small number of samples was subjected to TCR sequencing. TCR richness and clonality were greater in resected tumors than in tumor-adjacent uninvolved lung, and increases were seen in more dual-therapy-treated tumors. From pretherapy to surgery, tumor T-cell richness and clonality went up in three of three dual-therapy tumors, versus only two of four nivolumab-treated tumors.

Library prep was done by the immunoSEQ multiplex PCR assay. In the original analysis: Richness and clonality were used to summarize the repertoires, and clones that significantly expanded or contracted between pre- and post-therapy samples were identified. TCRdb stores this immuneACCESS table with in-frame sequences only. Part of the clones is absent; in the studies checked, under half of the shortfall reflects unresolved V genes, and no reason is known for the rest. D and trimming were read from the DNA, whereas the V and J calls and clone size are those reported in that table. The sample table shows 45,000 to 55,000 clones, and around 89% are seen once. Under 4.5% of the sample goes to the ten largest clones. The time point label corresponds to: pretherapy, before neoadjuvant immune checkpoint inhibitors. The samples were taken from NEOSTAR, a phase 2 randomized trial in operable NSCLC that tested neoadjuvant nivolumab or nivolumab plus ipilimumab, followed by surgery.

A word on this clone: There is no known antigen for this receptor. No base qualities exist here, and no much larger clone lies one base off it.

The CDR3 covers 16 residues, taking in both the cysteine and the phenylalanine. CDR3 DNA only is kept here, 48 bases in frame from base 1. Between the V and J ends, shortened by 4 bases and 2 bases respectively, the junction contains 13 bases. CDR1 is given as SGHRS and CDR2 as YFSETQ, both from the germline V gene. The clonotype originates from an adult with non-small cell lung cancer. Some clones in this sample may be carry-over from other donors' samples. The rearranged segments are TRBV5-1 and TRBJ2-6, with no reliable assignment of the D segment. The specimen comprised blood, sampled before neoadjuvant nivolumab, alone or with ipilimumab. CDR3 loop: CASSPNSSPGANVLTF. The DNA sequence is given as TGCGCCAGCAGCCCCAACTCGTCTCCTGGGGCCAACGTCCTGACTTTC.